The text below deals with one TCR beta chain. Antigen specificity is unknown. Naive CD8 cells, CD45RO-negative and positively selected for CCR7, excluded terminally differentiated effector memory CD45RA+ cells. Participating donors were healthy, HIV-negative adults free of recent acute infections or vaccinations. The V gene's germline CDR1 is SGHVS and CDR2 FNYEAQ. V lost 5 bases, J lost 0 bases, and 13 bases stayed unmatched. There are 17 residues in the CDR3. The data were obtained in a study of shared clonotypes between healthy human individuals. Some clones are missing from TCRdb's copy, which holds only in-frame ones; the method was immunoSEQ multiplex PCR. The table has 1.5 million to 2.5 million clones, just under 95% seen once. Study results and caveats: Blood was the sole source, and tissue repertoires probably differ. Richness estimates generally favored naive over memory subsets. Of the naive CD4 clonotypes, roughly 5.5% were shared across a handful of donors.

Input material: naive CD8+ T cells sorted from blood. The sequence came from a man younger than 35 in good health. The chain is built from TRBV7-6 and TRBJ2-7; 7 bases are a match to TRBD1. The CDR3 here is CASSPNPPGTVSYEQYF. CDR3 coding DNA: TGTGCCAGCAGCCCAAACCCCCCCGGGACAGTCTCCTACGAGCAGTACTTC.